These 25 T cell receptor beta chains were sequenced from one sample in a study of T cells in localized non-small cell lung cancer. The method was immunoSEQ multiplex PCR; TCRdb's version includes in-frame clones alone and lacks a portion of them. Of roughly 26,000 clones in the sample, under 95% are singletons; the top ten hold 4% to 4.5%. The sample was peripheral blood, taken before any cancer treatment. The source of these receptors is a female donor over 55 with stage II squamous cell lung carcinoma.

The rearrangement joins TRBV7-8 to TRBJ1-2; no definite D call. The CDR3 spans 13 residues. With 5 bases removed from V and 6 bases from J, the gap between germline ends came to 13 bases. CDR1 is SGHVS, CDR2 FQNEAQ, per germline. CDR3 amino acids: CASSQPYSHGYTF. The CDR3 bases are TGTGCCAGCAGCCAACCCTATTCCCATGGCTACACCTTC.

This chain connects TRBV11-2 to TRBJ2-7, with D possibly TRBD1 on 5 matching bases. This CDR3 is 13 amino acids long. Germline V gene data show CDR1 as SGHAT and CDR2 as FQNNGV. V lost 6 bases, J lost 0 bases, and 9 bases lay in between. As DNA, the CDR3 is TGTGCCAGCAGGCCTGGACACTCCTACGAGCAGTACTTC. Its translation: CASRPGHSYEQYF.

By share, this clone ranks as medium-sized. The junction departs from germline at one end; a sequencing error may be responsible. This chain connects TRBV2 to TRBJ1-6; no firm D call. The CDR3 covers 12 residues. The germline gives CDR1 SNHLY, CDR2 FYNNEI. The CDR3 region has the DNA TGTGCCAGCAGTGAAGCGCTTCGCGGGGTCAACTTT. It codes for CASSEALRGVNF.

The J gene is TRBJ2-1, the V gene TRBV7-9, with D maybe TRBD2 (6 bases). The V gene's germline CDR1 is SEHNR and CDR2 FQNEAQ (reference sequence). The ends were cut back, 1 base at V and 7 bases at J, with 11 bases in the middle. This CDR3 contains 14 residues. CDR3 coding DNA: TGTGCCAGCAGCTTAGTTCAACTAGCAAATGAGCAGTTCTTC. It translates to CASSLVQLANEQFF.

The chain joins TRBV2 to TRBJ2-5; 10 bases agree with TRBD2. Germline V CDR1 and CDR2: SNHLY, FYNNEI. This CDR3 region has 14 residues. V lost 8 bases, J lost 1 base, and 4 bases stayed unmatched. CDR3 coding DNA: TGTGCCAGCCGAAGGACTAGCGGCCAAGAGACCCAGTACTTC. Its translation is CASRRTSGQETQYF. Full variable domain (remainder filled in from reference TRBV2 and TRBJ2-5): EPEVTQTPSHQVTQMGQEVILRCVPISNHLYFYWYRQILGQKVEFLVSFYNNEISEKSEIFDDQFSVERPDGSNFTLKIRSTKLEDSAMYFCASRRTSGQETQYFGPGTRLLVL.

The genes are TRBV15 and TRBJ2-7, with 10 bases lining up with TRBD1. The V and J ends lost 5 bases and 4 bases, in that order; junction bases with no gene match: 8. Germline V CDR1 and CDR2: LNHNV, YYDKDF (reference sequence). The CDR3 length is 15 residues. The CDR3, as DNA: TGTGCCACCAGCGGAGTAGGGACAGGGGTGTACGAGCAGTACTTC. Its protein is CATSGVGTGVYEQYF. The complete variable domain, with remaining parts taken from reference TRBV15 and TRBJ2-7, reads DAMVIQNPRYQVTQFGKPVTLSCSQTLNHNVMYWYQQKSSQAPKLLFHYYDKDFNNEADTPDNFQSRRPNTSFCFLDIRSPGLGDTAMYLCATSGVGTGVYEQYFGPGTRLTVT.

The gene calls are TRBV30 and TRBJ2-3, with 9 bases fitting TRBD2. V lost 4 bases to trimming and J lost 9 bases; unmatched junction nucleotides: 14. There are 15 residues in the CDR3. The germline CDR1 and CDR2 sequences are GTSNPN and SVGIG (reference sequence). This CDR3 is CAWKTGVAGAPTQYF. CDR3 DNA sequence: TGTGCCTGGAAGACCGGGGTAGCGGGAGCCCCCACGCAGTATTTT.

The chain's CDR3 is CASSVGYSNQPQHF. The CDR3 nucleotides are TGTGCCAGCAGCGTAGGATATAGCAATCAGCCCCAGCATTTT. The chain is built from TRBV9 and TRBJ1-5; D is uncertain. Germline V gene data show CDR1 as SGDLS and CDR2 as YYNGEE. This CDR3 is 14 amino acids long. The V end lost 0 bases, the J end lost 0 bases, and 4 bases lay between the germline ends.

The chain uses TRBV7-9 and TRBJ2-1; 7 bases agree with TRBD2. Germline values: CDR1 SEHNR, CDR2 FQNEAQ (reference sequence). CDR3 length equals 18 residues. Unmatched junction bases numbered 13, after V lost 4 bases and J lost 1 base. The CDR3 region has the DNA TGTGCCAGCAGCTCTCCGCCCCTTGGGCGGGAGTCCTACAATGAGCAGTTCTTC. Encoded protein: CASSSPPLGRESYNEQFF. Full variable domain (remainder filled in from reference TRBV7-9 and TRBJ2-1): DTGVSQNPRHKITKRGQNVTFRCDPISEHNRLYWYRQTLGQGPEFLTYFQNEAQLEKSRLLSDRFSAERPKGSFSTLEIQRTEQGDSAMYLCASSSPPLGRESYNEQFFGPGTRLTVL.

The rearrangement links TRBV7-3 to TRBJ2-1; maybe TRBD2 (6 bases). The ends were cut back, 5 bases at V and 3 bases at J, with 14 bases in the middle. From germline, CDR1 is SGHTA and CDR2 FQGTGA. CDR3 length: 15 amino acids. This CDR3 is CASSAGPPDYNEQFF. CDR3 coding DNA: TGTGCCAGCAGCGCGGGACCCCCGGACTACAATGAGCAGTTCTTC.

The rearrangement links TRBV7-2 to TRBJ2-5; D is possibly TRBD1 or TRBD2 (5 bases each). This CDR3 contains 15 residues. V was trimmed by 1 base and J by 2 bases, leaving 11 bases between them. Germline values: CDR1 SGHTA, CDR2 FQGNSA. The CDR3 reads CASSLGGSAQETQYF. CDR3 coding DNA: TGTGCCAGCAGCTTAGGGGGGTCTGCGCAAGAGACCCAGTACTTC.

This clone was picked up a small number of times. The CDR3 loop is CTVSVPANTGELFF. The CDR3 nucleotides read TGCACCGTCAGTGTGCCCGCGAACACCGGGGAGCTGTTTTTT. The chain has TRBV29-1 and TRBJ2-2; D is unresolved. CDR1 SQVTM and CDR2 ANQGSEA come from the germline V gene. The CDR3 consists of 14 residues.

This clone appeared once. This chain connects TRBV28 to TRBJ1-3; tentatively, D is TRBD1 (5 bases). Germline assignment: CDR1 MDHEN and CDR2 SYDVKM. The CDR3 spans 12 residues. The V gene lost 8 bases and the J gene lost 3 bases, with 8 bases spanning the gap. The CDR3 reads CASSGGGNTIYF. The CDR3 nucleotides are TGTGCCAGCTCCGGGGGTGGAAACACCATATATTTT.

This chain joins TRBV11-2 and TRBJ2-1; 9 bases align to TRBD1. Trimming at V came to 5 bases and at J to 3 bases, leaving 11 bases not matched to a gene. The CDR3 sequence is 17 residues long. Germline CDR1 reads SGHAT; CDR2 reads FQNNGV. The CDR3 protein is CASSLRGQGSGYNEQFF. Here the CDR3 DNA reads TGTGCCAGCAGCCTAAGGGGACAGGGTTCGGGCTACAATGAGCAGTTCTTC. Full variable domain (remainder filled in from reference TRBV11-2 and TRBJ2-1): EAGVAQSPRYKIIEKRQSVAFWCNPISGHATLYWYQQILGQGPKLLIQFQNNGVVDDSQLPKDRFSAERLKGVDSTLKIQPAKLEDSAVYLCASSLRGQGSGYNEQFFGPGTRLTVL.

V usage is TRBV7-3 and J usage is TRBJ2-3; 9 positions agree with TRBD2. The CDR3 loop spans 14 amino acids. V lost 5 bases and J lost 6; bases outside the gene matches: 6. The V gene's germline CDR1 is SGHTA and CDR2 FQGTGA. DNA of the CDR3: TGTGCCAGCAGCGAGCCTAGCGGGGTGGATACGCAGTATTTT. Translating gives CASSEPSGVDTQYF.

The rearrangement joins TRBV4-3 to TRBJ1-3; D not resolved. This CDR3 has 14 amino acids. CDR1 LGHNA and CDR2 YSLEER come from the germline V gene. The V and J ends lost 2 bases and 0 bases respectively, with 5 bases between them. The CDR3 nucleotides read TGCGCCAGCAGCCAACAGCCCTCTGGAAACACCATATATTTT. This codes for CASSQQPSGNTIYF.

The chain recombines TRBV12-2 with TRBJ2-3; TRBD2 is taken as the D call from the table, unchecked against the DNA. TRBV12-2 is shown as a pseudogene. This CDR3 has 20 amino acids. The CDR3 is CASRLVWYHKIGREDGGEYF. The CDR3, as DNA: TGTGCAAGTCGCTTAGTATGGTACCATAAAATTGGTAGAGAAGACGGGGGGGAGTATTTT.

The chain recombines TRBV5-1 with TRBJ1-2; D is ambiguous. The germline V and J ends were trimmed by 0 bases and 5 bases, with 11 bases remaining between them. Looked up from germline, CDR1 is SGHRS and CDR2 is YFSETQ. This CDR3 has 14 residues. Here the CDR3 reads CASSLEAVTYGYTF. The CDR3 DNA reads TGCGCCAGCAGCTTGGAGGCGGTGACGTATGGCTACACCTTC.

This rearrangement joins TRBV11-2 to TRBJ2-4; D is unresolved. CDR3 size: 15 residues. Trimming shortened V by 2 bases and J by 0 bases, and 8 bases separated the two germline ends. CDR1 is SGHAT and CDR2 is FQNNGV in the germline V gene. Here the CDR3 DNA reads TGTGCCAGCAGCTTAAGGATCCTAGCCAAAAACATTCAGTACTTC. It yields the protein CASSLRILAKNIQYF.

The genes are TRBV29-1 and TRBJ2-1; perhaps TRBD2 as D (6 bases). V dropped 7 bases and J dropped 2 bases, with 15 bases sitting between them. CDR1 is SQVTM, CDR2 ANQGSEA, per germline. The CDR3 is 14 amino acids. In nucleotides, the CDR3 is TGCAGCGCTGAGGGGTCGGGGGCCTACAATGAGCAGTTCTTC. It encodes CSAEGSGAYNEQFF.

The CDR3 loop reads CAWGGLAGASTGELFF. The CDR3 region has the DNA TGTGCCTGGGGGGGACTAGCGGGAGCGTCAACCGGGGAGCTGTTTTTT. The chain couples TRBV30 to TRBJ2-2; 14 positions match TRBD2. V lost 5 bases to trimming and J lost 5 bases; unmatched junction nucleotides: 7. CDR1 is GTSNPN, CDR2 SVGIG, per germline (reference sequence). The CDR3 is 16 amino acids. Together with reference TRBV30 and TRBJ2-2, the CDR3 gives the full variable domain: SQTIHQWPATLVQPVGSPLSLECTVEGTSNPNLYWYRQAAGRGLQLLFYSVGIGQISSEVPQNLSASRPQDRQFILSSKKLLLSDSGFYLCAWGGLAGASTGELFFGEGSRLTVL.

The V call is TRBV7-2, the J call TRBJ1-6, with a tentative D call TRBD1 (5 bases). The CDR3 is 15 amino acids. The germline V gene has CDR1 SGHTA and CDR2 FQGNSA. Trimming took off 3 bases at V and 5 bases at J, with 11 bases between the two ends. CDR3 amino acids: CASSLEGPHNSPLHF. Written as DNA, the CDR3 is TGTGCCAGCAGCTTGGAGGGACCTCATAATTCACCCCTCCACTTT. The complete variable domain, with remaining parts taken from reference TRBV7-2 and TRBJ1-6, reads GAGVSQSPSNKVTEKGKDVELRCDPISGHTALYWYRQSLGQGLEFLIYFQGNSAPDKSGLPSDRFSAERTGGSVSTLTIQRTQQEDSAVYLCASSLEGPHNSPLHFGNGTRLTVT.

The V call is TRBV4-3, the J call TRBJ2-1; 11 bases match TRBD2. V was clipped by 0 bases and J by 6 bases; unmatched bases: 10. Germline V CDR1 and CDR2: LGHNA, YSLEER. There are 18 residues in the CDR3. CDR3 in DNA: TGCGCCAGCAGCCAAGAATATGCTTCTAGCGGGGGGTGCAATGAGCAGTTCTTC. It codes for CASSQEYASSGGCNEQFF.

The chain uses TRBV18 and TRBJ1-1, with D hard to call. V lost 4 bases and J lost 4, with 13 bases in between. The CDR3 has 14 residues. The germline V gene has CDR1 KGHSH and CDR2 LQKENI. Here the CDR3 DNA reads TGTGCCAGCTCACAGAGCCGGGAAGGCACTGAAGCTTTCTTT. Amino acid sequence: CASSQSREGTEAFF.

This chain uses TRBV19 with TRBJ2-1; 9 bases agree with TRBD1. The CDR3 loop spans 14 amino acids. Germline V CDR1 and CDR2: LNHDA, SQIVND (reference sequence). With 5 bases clipped from V and 4 bases from J, the junction kept 3 bases outside the gene matches. The CDR3 DNA follows: TGTGCCAGTAGTCTGGACAGGGGTTACAATGAGCAGTTCTTC. Its protein is CASSLDRGYNEQFF.